Following are 30 T cell receptor beta chains from one sample sequenced in a study of blood T cell repertoires in COVID-19. Sequenced by immunoSEQ multiplex PCR; TCRdb stores in-frame clones only, minus some. The sample holds roughly 54,000 clones, around four fifths seen once. The sample was peripheral blood. These receptors came from a man aged 50 to 59 with acute or convalescent COVID-19.

This clone was recorded a few times. The chain employs TRBV7-9 and TRBJ1-4; no firm D call. CDR1 is SEHNR, CDR2 FQNEAQ, per germline (reference sequence). Trimming stripped 1 base from V and 4 bases from J, with 7 bases between. This CDR3 comprises 14 residues. The CDR3 coding sequence is TGTGCCAGCAGCTTAGGCCAGAATAATGAAAAACTGTTTTTT. This sequence encodes CASSLGQNNEKLFF.

This chain links TRBV6-5 with TRBJ2-7; 9 positions agree with TRBD1. The CDR3 loop spans 15 amino acids. V was clipped by 0 bases and J by 2 bases; unmatched bases: 2. The germline CDR1 and CDR2 sequences are MNHEY and SVGAGI. CDR3 region: CASSYSGTGPYEQYF. The CDR3 region has the DNA TGTGCCAGCAGTTACTCGGGGACAGGGCCCTACGAGCAGTACTTC.

V gene TRBV6-5 combines with J gene TRBJ2-7; TRBD1 matches at 9 bases. The CDR3 is made up of 14 amino acids. V trimming: 6 bases; J trimming: 2 bases; junction bases outside the gene matches: 5. The germline gives CDR1 MNHEY, CDR2 SVGAGI. The CDR3 sequence is CASSVGTGTYEQYF. CDR3 DNA: TGTGCCAGCAGCGTGGGGACAGGGACCTACGAGCAGTACTTC.

The CDR3 DNA is TGTGCCAGCAGCTTCAGGCGGGGGAACTACAATGAGCAGTTCTTC. It translates to CASSFRRGNYNEQFF. The rearrangement uses TRBV5-6 and TRBJ2-1; 7 nucleotides agree with TRBD2. V was clipped by 2 bases and J by 3 bases; unmatched bases: 5. Germline V CDR1 and CDR2: SGHDT, YYEEEE. The CDR3 spans 15 residues.

This chain connects TRBV29-1 to TRBJ2-5; 9 bases match TRBD2. Germline V lookup: CDR1 SQVTM, CDR2 ANQGSEA. Germline trimming cut 6 bases from V and 2 bases from J; bases unmatched to any gene: 7. This CDR3 region has 14 residues. The CDR3 reads CSVLQREEQETQYF. The DNA for the CDR3 is TGCAGCGTACTACAGCGGGAGGAACAAGAGACCCAGTACTTC.

CDR3 loop: CASSLEYVTFYEQYF. The CDR3 bases are TGTGCCAGCAGCTTGGAATATGTGACATTTTACGAGCAGTACTTC. J is TRBJ2-7 and V is TRBV5-5, with D unresolved. The V end lost 0 bases, the J end lost 4 bases, and 14 bases lay between the germline ends. The CDR3 sequence is 15 residues long. Per the germline V gene, CDR1 is SGHKS and CDR2 is YYEKEE (reference sequence).

Here the CDR3 reads CASSLSGINYGYTF. The CDR3 DNA sequence: TGTGCCAGCAGCCTCTCAGGGATCAACTATGGCTACACCTTC. The rearrangement uses TRBV5-4 and TRBJ1-2, with D possibly matching TRBD1 (5 bases). CDR1 is SGHNT, CDR2 YYREEE, per germline (reference sequence). V lost 4 bases and J 2 bases, leaving 12 bases between the germline ends. This CDR3 is built from 14 residues.

This clone was picked up one time. This chain connects TRBV9 to TRBJ1-1, with 11 nucleotides matching TRBD1. CDR1 is SGDLS and CDR2 is YYNGEE in the germline V gene. This CDR3 spans 15 amino acids. J was trimmed by 5 bases and V by 4 bases; bases with no gene match: 7. The CDR3 coding sequence is TGTGCCAGCAGCTTTGGGACAGGGGGTGAAACTGAAGCTTTCTTT. Translating it yields CASSFGTGGETEAFF.

This clone occurred once. The chain recombines TRBV20-1 with TRBJ2-2; D is undetermined. The CDR3 has 11 amino acids. Germline V gene data show CDR1 as DFQATT and CDR2 as SNEGSKA (reference sequence). Trimming pared 4 bases from V and 7 bases from J, leaving 7 bases between. The chain's CDR3 is CSAITVGELFF. In DNA, the CDR3 is TGCAGTGCTATCACAGTCGGGGAGCTGTTTTTT.

This clone was counted between two and nine times. The chain joins TRBV3-1 (or the pseudogene TRBV3-2) to TRBJ1-1, with TRBD1 identical over 7 bases. Germline lookup yields CDR1 LGHDT and CDR2 YNNKEL (reference sequence). This CDR3 spans 19 amino acids. V shed 2 bases, J shed 0 bases, and the junction held 15 bases outside the gene matches. The CDR3 sequence is CASSQRGRTGSAMNTEAFF. DNA of the CDR3: TGTGCCAGCAGCCAAAGGGGACGGACAGGCTCGGCTATGAACACTGAAGCTTTCTTT.

The rearrangement links TRBV4-2 to TRBJ2-7; D possibly corresponds to TRBD2 (5 bases). Trimming cost V 0 bases and J 0 bases, with 12 bases left between them. The CDR3 has 16 residues. CDR1 and CDR2 (germline): LGHNA, YNFKEQ. CDR3 protein: CASSQDQRSRSYEQYF. The CDR3 nucleotides read TGTGCCAGCAGCCAAGACCAGCGGAGTCGCTCCTACGAGCAGTACTTC.

The table lists this clone with a count of one. This chain connects TRBV30 to TRBJ2-3, with D possibly TRBD1 on 6 matching bases. This CDR3 is built from 14 residues. Germline V gives CDR1 GTSNPN, CDR2 SVGIG (reference sequence). Between the trimmed V and J ends, which lost 0 bases and 0 bases, there was a span of 7 bases. The CDR3 sequence: CAWSVGGSTDTQYF. The CDR3 nucleotides read TGTGCCTGGAGTGTAGGGGGAAGCACAGATACGCAGTATTTT.

The V gene is TRBV19, the J gene TRBJ1-6, with D possibly matching TRBD1 (6 bases). Germline V CDR1 and CDR2: LNHDA, SQIVND (reference sequence). With 6 bases removed from V and 7 bases from J, the gap between germline ends came to 10 bases. This CDR3 is built from 13 residues. Here the CDR3 DNA reads TGTGCCAGTAGAGAGGGGGGGAATTCACCCCTCCACTTT. Protein product: CASREGGNSPLHF.

This chain uses TRBV6-6 with TRBJ1-2; 8 bases agree with TRBD1. CDR3 length: 14 amino acids. Germline V lookup: CDR1 MNHNY, CDR2 SVGAGI (reference sequence). After removal of 9 bases from V and 0 bases from J, the junction contained 6 bases not matched to a gene. The CDR3 region has the DNA TGTGCCAGTTTGGACAGGGTAGCTAACTATGGCTACACCTTC. This translates into CASLDRVANYGYTF.

J is TRBJ2-7 and V is TRBV4-2; 12 bases match TRBD1. J gave up 4 bases and V 1 base, and 5 bases lay outside the gene matches. This CDR3 region has 16 residues. Per germline, CDR1 LGHNA and CDR2 YNFKEQ. The DNA of the CDR3 is TGTGCCAGCAGCCAAGGACTGGGACAGGGGGCGTACGAGCAGTACTTC. It codes for CASSQGLGQGAYEQYF.

This rearrangement joins TRBV9 to TRBJ1-4; the match to TRBD1 covers 7 bases. This CDR3 is built from 17 residues. Germline lookup yields CDR1 SGDLS and CDR2 YYNGEE. V was pared by 3 bases and J by 8 bases, with 16 bases of the junction left unmatched. The chain's CDR3 is CASSARDSYTGVEKLFF. Written as DNA, the CDR3 is TGTGCCAGCAGCGCCCGGGACAGCTATACGGGGGTCGAAAAACTGTTTTTT.

V gene TRBV5-4 combines with J gene TRBJ1-2, with TRBD1 identical over 9 bases. The germline V gene encodes CDR1 SGHNT and CDR2 YYREEE (reference sequence). This CDR3 contains 16 residues. The junction had 10 bases not matched to a gene; V was cut back by 0 bases and J by 7 bases. Written as DNA, the CDR3 is TGTGCCAGCAGCTTGGACCCCGTGGGACAGGGCGGTGGCTACACCTTC. This codes for CASSLDPVGQGGGYTF.

The chain has TRBV6-1 and TRBJ2-7; 10 bases agree with TRBD2. CDR1 MNHNS and CDR2 SASEGT come from the germline V gene. V trimming: 2 bases; J trimming: 1 base; junction bases outside the gene matches: 5. This CDR3 region has 16 residues. CDR3 DNA sequence: TGTGCCAGCAGTGAATGGGCTAGCGGGAGTTCCTACGAGCAGTACTTC. Its translation: CASSEWASGSSYEQYF.

The chain couples TRBV7-2 to TRBJ1-1, with TRBD1 as a possible D gene (5 bases). The CDR3 runs to 15 residues. Germline values: CDR1 SGHTA, CDR2 FQGNSA. V lost 1 base, J lost 0 bases, and 9 bases lay in between. DNA for the CDR3: TGTGCCAGCAGCTTAGTGGGCAGGGTGAACACTGAAGCTTTCTTT. Amino acid sequence: CASSLVGRVNTEAFF.

V gene TRBV25-1 combines with J gene TRBJ1-5; 9 bases align to TRBD1. The CDR3 totals 17 residues. The V segment lost 3 bases and the J segment 3 bases; nucleotides outside the gene matches: 9. The germline CDR1 and CDR2 sequences are MGHDK and SYGVNS. The CDR3 spells CASSEGQGKAANQPQHF. In nucleotides, the CDR3 is TGTGCCAGCAGTGAGGGACAGGGTAAGGCGGCCAATCAGCCCCAGCATTTT.

The chain uses TRBV11-2 and TRBJ2-5; 14 bases match TRBD2. V lost 2 bases and J lost 2; bases outside the gene matches: 7. The CDR3 extends over 18 amino acids. Germline assignment: CDR1 SGHAT and CDR2 FQNNGV. CDR3 sequence: CASSLRTSGGPRQETQYF. CDR3 coding DNA: TGTGCCAGCAGCTTAAGGACTAGCGGGGGGCCAAGGCAAGAGACCCAGTACTTC.

This chain joins TRBV11-1 and TRBJ2-7, with a tentative D call TRBD2 (5 bases). The germline CDR1 and CDR2 sequences are SGHAT and FQDESV (reference sequence). CDR3 length: 17 amino acids. V lost 0 bases and J 2 bases, leaving 17 bases between the germline ends. CDR3 amino acids: CASSLAPRGRNPYEQYF. CDR3 DNA sequence: TGTGCCAGCAGCTTAGCGCCACGGGGTCGTAACCCCTACGAGCAGTACTTC.

J is TRBJ1-1 and V is TRBV19; no firm D call. The V end lost 3 bases, the J end lost 6 bases, and 5 bases lay between the germline ends. The CDR3 has 11 residues. Germline-derived CDR1 and CDR2 are LNHDA and SQIVND (reference sequence). The CDR3 bases are TGTGCCAGTAGTATTCGGGCTGAAGCTTTCTTT. Translated: CASSIRAEAFF. Using reference TRBV19 and TRBJ1-1 for the parts outside the CDR3, the full variable domain is DGGITQSPKYLFRKEGQNVTLSCEQNLNHDAMYWYRQDPGQGLRLIYYSQIVNDFQKGDIAEGYSVSREKKESFPLTVTSAQKNPTAFYLCASSIRAEAFFGQGTRLTVV.

The chain combines TRBV10-1 with TRBJ2-1, with D perhaps matching TRBD2 (5 bases). The CDR3 loop spans 15 amino acids. With 3 bases removed from V and 3 bases from J, the gap between germline ends came to 12 bases. Germline V gene sequence: CDR1 WNHNN, CDR2 SYGVQD (reference sequence). The CDR3 protein is CASSDSKGGYNEQFF. CDR3 bases: TGCGCCAGCAGTGATAGCAAAGGAGGCTACAATGAGCAGTTCTTC.

The J gene is TRBJ2-7, the V gene TRBV3-1 (or the pseudogene TRBV3-2); 9 bases are shared with TRBD1. The J segment lost 2 bases and the V segment lost 0 bases, leaving 2 bases of the junction unmatched. This CDR3 region has 15 residues. From germline, CDR1 is LGHDT and CDR2 YNNKEL (reference sequence). The DNA for the CDR3 is TGTGCCAGCAGCCAAGAGTGGACAGGGGCCTACGAGCAGTACTTC. Translating it yields CASSQEWTGAYEQYF.

This clone was found once. The rearrangement uses TRBV30 and TRBJ2-7; 12 bases are a match to TRBD1. The J segment lost 2 bases and the V segment lost 7 bases, leaving 15 bases of the junction unmatched. The CDR3 runs 17 residues. Germline V lookup: CDR1 GTSNPN, CDR2 SVGIG (reference sequence). CDR3 residues: CASGKVYGTGGPYEQYF. The DNA of the CDR3 is TGTGCCTCCGGGAAGGTATACGGGACAGGGGGCCCCTACGAGCAGTACTTC.

V gene TRBV29-1 combines with J gene TRBJ1-1; 7 positions agree with TRBD1. The CDR3 totals 13 residues. The germline V gene has CDR1 SQVTM and CDR2 ANQGSEA. J lost 5 bases, V lost 7 bases, and 10 bases had no gene match. The CDR3 coding sequence is TGCAGCGCCGGACAGGCTGTAGGTACTGAAGCTTTCTTT. Translated: CSAGQAVGTEAFF. Based on the CDR3 plus reference TRBV29-1 and TRBJ1-1, the full variable domain is SAVISQKPSRDICQRGTSLTIQCQVDSQVTMMFWYRQQPGQSLTLIATANQGSEATYESGFVIDKFPISRPNLTFSTLTVSNMSPEDSSIYLCSAGQAVGTEAFFGQGTRLTVV.

This chain links TRBV7-6 with TRBJ1-5; TRBD1 matches 8 bases. Trimming at V came to 4 bases and at J to 7 bases, leaving 6 bases not matched to a gene. This CDR3 spans 14 amino acids. The germline gives CDR1 SGHVS, CDR2 FNYEAQ. The CDR3 here is CASSSGQGWQPQHF. In DNA form, the CDR3 reads TGTGCCAGCAGCTCTGGACAGGGATGGCAGCCCCAGCATTTT. The full variable domain, rest sourced from reference TRBV7-6 and TRBJ1-5, is GAGVSQSPRYKVTKRGQDVALRCDPISGHVSLYWYRQALGQGPEFLTYFNYEAQQDKSGLPNDRFSAERPEGSISTLTIQRTEQRDSAMYRCASSSGQGWQPQHFGDGTRLSIL.

This clone was counted a single time. Other DNA sequences in this specimen translate into the identical CDR3. The rearrangement joins TRBV5-1 to TRBJ1-1; D call uncertain. CDR1 is SGHRS, CDR2 YFSETQ, per germline. The length of the CDR3 is 13 residues. V was shortened by 4 bases and J by 2 bases, with 9 bases between the two germline ends. Here the CDR3 reads CASSLAGNTEAFF. The CDR3 region has the DNA TGCGCCAGCAGCCTCGCGGGAAACACTGAAGCTTTCTTT.

The V call is TRBV5-1, the J call TRBJ1-6; possibly TRBD1 for D (6 bases). The V gene's germline CDR1 is SGHRS and CDR2 YFSETQ. This CDR3 region has 13 residues. Trimming left V 1 base short and J 10 bases short, with 9 bases between. The CDR3 region has the DNA TGCGCCAGCAGCTTGTCACAGGGCTCACCCCTCCACTTT. This codes for CASSLSQGSPLHF.